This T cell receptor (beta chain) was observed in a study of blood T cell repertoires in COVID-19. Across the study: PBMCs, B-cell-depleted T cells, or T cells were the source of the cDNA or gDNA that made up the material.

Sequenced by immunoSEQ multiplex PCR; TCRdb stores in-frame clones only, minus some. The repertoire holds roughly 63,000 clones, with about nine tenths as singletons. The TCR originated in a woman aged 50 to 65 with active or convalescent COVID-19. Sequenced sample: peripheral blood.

The chain's CDR3 is CASSDSPTGGGDTQYF. The DNA for the CDR3 is TGTGCCAGCAGTGACTCGCCGACCGGGGGGGGAGATACGCAGTATTTT. The V gene is TRBV6-4, the J gene TRBJ2-3; 8 positions match TRBD2. This CDR3 comprises 16 residues. Germline assignment: CDR1 MRHNA and CDR2 SNTAGT. Trimming took 0 bases from V and 5 from J; bases not matched to a gene: 7.